The sequence of this TCR beta chain was determined in a study of T-cell memory formation after mild COVID-19 (dated by TCRdb to the early 2020s). General notes on the study: Most TCR sequence clusters were specific to one of the two donors. The cohort was made up of two young adult volunteers, one female and one male, who were previously healthy. In a couple of donors, T-cell clones that expanded and contracted after mild COVID-19 were followed by sequencing TCRalpha and TCRbeta repertoires longitudinally.

Paper-wide results and their limitations: From day 15 to 85, contracting clones showed balanced CD4/CD8 phenotypes, whereas a second wave of clones that expanded from day 15 to 37 leaned towards CD4+. Contracting CD4+ clones were found mainly in CM and EM memory subsets, while CD8+ clones were enriched in EMRA. Only a couple of mild cases were covered in the study, and larger cohorts including severe cases with pre-infection samples were considered necessary. Some responding clones were found in pre-infection memory, which suggests that pre-existing cross-reactive memory T cells took part in the SARS-CoV-2 response. The second-wave clones that peaked on day 37 were not confirmed to be SARS-CoV-2 specific.

Sequencer: Illumina NovaSeq 6000. Using 5'RACE with constant-segment primers, TCRalpha and TCRbeta cDNA libraries were constructed, with sample barcodes and unique molecular identifiers added in the process. RNA was extracted from every sample with Trizol reagent. Amplification of the libraries took two PCR steps, and the second step added a second sample barcode plus Illumina TruSeq adapters. The libraries were sequenced on an Illumina NovaSeq using 2 x 150 bp paired-end reads. The authors' pipeline ran thus. Reads were demultiplexed and collapsed into UMI-guided consensus sequences with migec v1.2.7. With mixcr v2.1.11, UMI consensuses were aligned to TRA and TRB V and J templates and assembled into clonotypes. Expanded or contracted clonotypes were those called significant by both edgeR and NoisET, with noise models trained on biological replicates. For edgeR calls, the cutoffs were a false discovery rate-adjusted p below 0.01 and a log2 fold-change threshold of 1. As an exploratory analysis of dynamics, PCA with hierarchical clustering was applied to max-normalized trajectories of the 1000 most abundant clonotypes. The CD4 or CD8 phenotype of responding clones was assigned using the separately sequenced CD4+ and CD8+ repertoires. Starting from the raw public reads, TCRdb applied fastp trimming at Q25, assembled clones with MiXCR and retained in-frame beta chains. Identical CDR3 protein sequences are pooled into one entry, listed with their most common genes and DNA. It is TCRdb's table, rather than the study itself, that gives the V and J calls and clone size. The sample table holds about 320,000 distinct CDR3 sequences, of which 14% were seen once. The biggest ten clones account for 21% of the sample.

Ficoll-Paque density gradient centrifugation was used to isolate PBMCs. About this clonotype: The antigen it binds to is not known. Base qualities were left out, and no much larger clone turns up one base away.

V is shortened by 2 bases, J by 4 bases, and the region joining them spans 11 bases. Taken from the germline V gene (reference sequence), the CDR1 and CDR2 loops are SEHNR and FQNEAQ. Including cysteine and phenylalanine, the CDR3 has 14 amino acids. The CDR3 DNA has 42 bases and is translated from base 1. This receptor was obtained from a man between 18 and 29 years old who had mild COVID-19 (a few samples of this study predate the infection). The sample titles of this study are shuffled in the database, so cell type and time point are left out; the donor was told from shared clones. The chain links TRBV7-9 with TRBJ1-2; a weak D assignment points to TRBD1 (5 bases agree). Source material: PBMCs or a T cell subset sorted from them (not recorded which). The sequenced DNA is TGTGCCAGCAGCTTAATGGGGGAGTCCTATGGCTACACCTTC. Translated, it reads CASSLMGESYGYTF.